The clone carrying this T cell receptor (beta chain) was detected only a few times. Its antigen is unidentified. Germline CDR1 SQVTM, CDR2 ANQGSEA. This CDR3 comprises 12 residues. Trimming took 3 bases from V and 3 from J, leaving 9 bases between them. The library was made from cDNA and included unique molecular identifiers. From the PCR reads, TCRdb called clonotypes with MiXCR, one entry per CDR3 protein. The sample consists of about 460,000 distinct CDR3 sequences, around 40% of them appearing once. This sample is drawn from a study of post-analysis software for immune sequencing data. Study information: Multiple sclerosis in the patients followed relapsing-remitting, secondary progressive and progressive-relapsing courses. General study points: Among several TRBV segments more frequent in patients than controls were TRBV5-6, TRBV5-1 and TRBV20-1. Those with multiple sclerosis, the patient group, showed significantly lower normalized Chao1 diversity than controls. Under the F measure, samples that were prepared in one batch clustered strongly together.

The rearrangement joins TRBV29-1 to TRBJ2-7, with D perhaps matching TRBD1 (5 bases). Sequenced material: blood. This clonotype was obtained from a girl between 5 and 17 years old with multiple sclerosis. CDR3 in DNA: TGCAGCGTTGAGGGGCAGGGCTACGAGCAGTACTTC. Amino acids: CSVEGQGYEQYF.